These T cell receptor beta chains were read from a single sample in a study of blood T cell repertoires in COVID-19. Clones were sequenced by immunoSEQ multiplex PCR, and TCRdb holds only the in-frame ones, with some missing. The data show around 330,000 clones, around 89% seen once. The material sequenced was peripheral blood. Receptors originate from a woman aged 45-59 years with active or convalescent COVID-19. Both conserved end residues are part of each CDR3. D genes are given only for firm matches. Clone size is not always given. Where it is, it says once, few, many or a class for expanded clones.

V gene: TRBV3-1/TRBV3-2; D gene: NA; J gene: TRBJ2-5; clone size: NA; CDR3 protein: CASSHSQETQYF; CDR3 DNA: TGTGCCAGCAGCCATAGCCAAGAGACCCAGTACTTC
V gene: TRBV27; D gene: TRBD2; J gene: TRBJ2-1; clone size: NA; CDR3 protein: CASSSILAGEFYEQFF; CDR3 DNA: TGTGCCAGCAGTTCCATTCTAGCGGGAGAATTCTATGAGCAGTTCTTC
V gene: TRBV7-9; D gene: TRBD2; J gene: TRBJ2-3; clone size: NA; CDR3 protein: CASSSSRLAGGPDTQYF; CDR3 DNA: TGTGCCAGCAGCTCCTCAAGACTAGCGGGGGGGCCAGATACGCAGTATTTT
V gene: TRBV5-1; D gene: NA; J gene: TRBJ2-1; clone size: NA; CDR3 protein: CASSPGGVSYNEQFF; CDR3 DNA: TGCGCCAGCAGCCCTGGGGGCGTTTCCTACAATGAGCAGTTCTTC
V gene: TRBV7-2; D gene: NA; J gene: TRBJ2-6; clone size: NA; CDR3 protein: CASSSRPGANVLTF; CDR3 DNA: TGTGCCAGCAGCTCCAGGCCTGGGGCCAACGTCCTGACTTTC
V gene: TRBV11-2; D gene: TRBD1; J gene: TRBJ2-6; clone size: NA; CDR3 protein: CASSSLRDRSSGANVLTF; CDR3 DNA: TGTGCCAGCAGCTCCCTCCGGGACAGGAGCTCTGGGGCCAACGTCCTGACTTTC
V gene: TRBV12-3/TRBV12-4; D gene: TRBD1; J gene: TRBJ2-5; clone size: NA; CDR3 protein: CASSGQGLETQYF; CDR3 DNA: TGTGCCAGCAGCGGACAGGGCTTAGAGACCCAGTACTTC
V gene: TRBV7-8; D gene: TRBD2; J gene: TRBJ2-7; clone size: NA; CDR3 protein: CASSLEVPLAGGTYEQYF; CDR3 DNA: TGTGCCAGCAGCTTAGAAGTCCCCCTAGCGGGGGGGACCTACGAGCAGTACTTC
V gene: TRBV6-5; D gene: NA; J gene: TRBJ2-7; clone size: NA; CDR3 protein: CASDGQSYEQYF; CDR3 DNA: TGTGCCAGTGACGGACAGTCCTACGAGCAGTACTTC
V gene: TRBV7-2; D gene: NA; J gene: TRBJ1-1; clone size: once; CDR3 protein: CASRAGLTEAFF; CDR3 DNA: TGTGCCAGCAGGGCAGGGCTTACTGAAGCTTTCTTT
V gene: TRBV6-6; D gene: NA; J gene: TRBJ2-7; clone size: NA; CDR3 protein: CASRQVAYEQYF; CDR3 DNA: TGTGCCAGCAGACAGGTCGCCTACGAGCAGTACTTC
V gene: TRBV6-6; D gene: NA; J gene: TRBJ1-2; clone size: NA; CDR3 protein: CASIPHRANYGYTF; CDR3 DNA: TGTGCCAGCATCCCCCACAGGGCCAACTATGGCTACACCTTC
V gene: TRBV6-5; D gene: TRBD1; J gene: TRBJ2-7; clone size: NA; CDR3 protein: CASSYGLGTDLYEQYF; CDR3 DNA: TGTGCCAGCAGTTACGGCCTCGGGACAGATCTCTACGAGCAGTACTTC
V gene: TRBV29-1; D gene: TRBD1; J gene: TRBJ1-1; clone size: NA; CDR3 protein: CSVVWRLQGGTEAFF; CDR3 DNA: TGCAGCGTTGTATGGCGCTTACAGGGGGGTACTGAAGCTTTCTTT
V gene: TRBV5-5; D gene: NA; J gene: TRBJ1-1; clone size: NA; CDR3 protein: CASSLVPGDTEAFF; CDR3 DNA: TGTGCCAGCAGCTTGGTCCCAGGGGACACTGAAGCTTTCTTT
V gene: TRBV6-5; D gene: TRBD2; J gene: TRBJ2-7; clone size: NA; CDR3 protein: CASSYNPGRGSYEQYF; CDR3 DNA: TGTGCCAGCAGTTACAACCCCGGGAGGGGCTCCTACGAGCAGTACTTC
V gene: TRBV6-5; D gene: NA; J gene: TRBJ2-1; clone size: NA; CDR3 protein: CASSSTGNSMDEQFF; CDR3 DNA: TGTGCCAGCAGTTCAACAGGGAATTCCATGGATGAGCAGTTCTTC
V gene: TRBV30; D gene: TRBD1; J gene: TRBJ2-7; clone size: few; CDR3 protein: CAWSAKGAWEQYF; CDR3 DNA: TGTGCCTGGAGTGCGAAGGGGGCATGGGAGCAGTACTTC
V gene: TRBV6-6; D gene: NA; J gene: TRBJ1-5; clone size: NA; CDR3 protein: CASEGSAGNQPQHF; CDR3 DNA: TGTGCCAGCGAGGGTTCGGCGGGAAATCAGCCCCAGCATTTT
V gene: TRBV5-1; D gene: TRBD2; J gene: TRBJ2-2; clone size: NA; CDR3 protein: CASSPLAGVSGGELFF; CDR3 DNA: TGCGCCAGCAGCCCATTAGCGGGGGTGAGCGGCGGGGAGCTGTTTTTT
V gene: TRBV6-5; D gene: NA; J gene: TRBJ1-2; clone size: few; CDR3 protein: CASSYSSGSHYGYTF; CDR3 DNA: TGTGCCAGCAGTTACTCATCTGGGAGCCACTATGGCTACACCTTC
V gene: TRBV7-9; D gene: NA; J gene: TRBJ2-2; clone size: NA; CDR3 protein: CASSFIAGELFF; CDR3 DNA: TGTGCCAGCAGCTTCATTGCCGGGGAGCTGTTTTTT
V gene: TRBV30; D gene: TRBD1; J gene: TRBJ1-6; clone size: NA; CDR3 protein: CAWRGQGGRNSPLHF; CDR3 DNA: TGTGCCTGGAGGGGACAGGGAGGACGTAATTCACCCCTCCACTTT
V gene: TRBV29-1; D gene: NA; J gene: TRBJ1-1; clone size: NA; CDR3 protein: CSVANTGNTEAFF; CDR3 DNA: TGCAGCGTTGCCAATACTGGGAACACTGAAGCTTTCTTT
V gene: TRBV4-3; D gene: TRBD1; J gene: TRBJ1-5; clone size: NA; CDR3 protein: CASSQDRGNQPQHF; CDR3 DNA: TGCGCCAGCAGCCAGGACAGGGGGAATCAGCCCCAGCATTTT
V gene: TRBV7-9; D gene: TRBD1; J gene: TRBJ1-1; clone size: NA; CDR3 protein: CASSSPAGGRTEAFF; CDR3 DNA: TGTGCCAGCAGCTCGCCCGCAGGGGGCCGAACTGAAGCTTTCTTT
V gene: TRBV20-1; D gene: NA; J gene: TRBJ2-1; clone size: NA; CDR3 protein: CSATVMNEQFF; CDR3 DNA: TGCAGTGCTACTGTAATGAATGAGCAGTTCTTC
V gene: TRBV5-6; D gene: TRBD2; J gene: TRBJ2-7; clone size: once; CDR3 protein: CASSLGYGRGVYEQYF; CDR3 DNA: TGTGCCAGCAGCTTGGGATACGGGCGGGGGGTTTACGAGCAGTACTTC
V gene: TRBV24-1; D gene: NA; J gene: TRBJ2-1; clone size: once; CDR3 protein: CATSEQTGGQFF; CDR3 DNA: TGTGCCACCAGTGAACAAACAGGTGGGCAGTTCTTC